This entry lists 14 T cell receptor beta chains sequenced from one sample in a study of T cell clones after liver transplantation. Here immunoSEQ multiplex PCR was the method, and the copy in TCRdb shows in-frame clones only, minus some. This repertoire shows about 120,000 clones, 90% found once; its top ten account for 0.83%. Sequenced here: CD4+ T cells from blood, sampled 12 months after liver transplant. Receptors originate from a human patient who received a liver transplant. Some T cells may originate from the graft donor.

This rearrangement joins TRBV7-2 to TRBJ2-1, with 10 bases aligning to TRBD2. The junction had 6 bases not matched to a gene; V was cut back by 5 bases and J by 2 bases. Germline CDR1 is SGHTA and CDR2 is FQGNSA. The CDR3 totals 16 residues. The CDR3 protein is CASSPIAGGPYNEQFF. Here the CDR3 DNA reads TGTGCCAGCAGCCCTATAGCGGGAGGCCCCTACAATGAGCAGTTCTTC.

CDR3 nucleotides: TGTGCCAGCAGCTTCGGACTAGGGAGAACAGATACGCAGTATTTT. It yields the protein CASSFGLGRTDTQYF. The chain employs TRBV6-4 and TRBJ2-3, with TRBD2 matching over 7 bases. This CDR3 contains 15 residues. The germline V gene encodes CDR1 MRHNA and CDR2 SNTAGT. Trimming took 6 bases from V and 3 from J; bases not matched to a gene: 9.

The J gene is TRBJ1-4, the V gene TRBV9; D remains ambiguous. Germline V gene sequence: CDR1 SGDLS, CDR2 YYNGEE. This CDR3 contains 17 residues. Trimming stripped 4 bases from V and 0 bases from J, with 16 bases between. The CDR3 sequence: CASSRTGTPATNEKLFF. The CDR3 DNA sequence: TGTGCCAGCAGCCGGACTGGAACCCCCGCAACTAATGAAAAACTGTTTTTT. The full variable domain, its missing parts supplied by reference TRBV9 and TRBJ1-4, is DSGVTQTPKHLITATGQRVTLRCSPRSGDLSVYWYQQSLDQGLQFLIQYYNGEERAKGNILERFSAQQFPDLHSELNLSSLELGDSALYFCASSRTGTPATNEKLFFGSGTQLSVL.

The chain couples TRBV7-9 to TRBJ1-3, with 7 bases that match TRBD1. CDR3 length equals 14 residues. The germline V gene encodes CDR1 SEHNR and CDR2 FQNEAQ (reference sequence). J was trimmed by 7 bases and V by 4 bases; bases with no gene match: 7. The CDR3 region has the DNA TGTGCCAGCAGCTCAGGGGGTTTGGTTAACACCATATATTTT. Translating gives CASSSGGLVNTIYF.

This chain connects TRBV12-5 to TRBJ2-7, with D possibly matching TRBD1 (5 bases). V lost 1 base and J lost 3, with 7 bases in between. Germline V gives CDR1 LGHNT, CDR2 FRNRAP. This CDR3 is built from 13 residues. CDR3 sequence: CASGLAQGYEQYF. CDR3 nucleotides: TGTGCTAGTGGTTTGGCGCAGGGCTACGAGCAGTACTTC.

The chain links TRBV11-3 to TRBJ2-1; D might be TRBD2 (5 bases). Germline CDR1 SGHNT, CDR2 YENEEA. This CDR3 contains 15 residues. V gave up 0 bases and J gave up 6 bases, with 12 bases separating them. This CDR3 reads CASSLDAGNSNEQFF. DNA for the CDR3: TGTGCCAGCAGCTTAGATGCGGGTAATTCCAATGAGCAGTTCTTC.

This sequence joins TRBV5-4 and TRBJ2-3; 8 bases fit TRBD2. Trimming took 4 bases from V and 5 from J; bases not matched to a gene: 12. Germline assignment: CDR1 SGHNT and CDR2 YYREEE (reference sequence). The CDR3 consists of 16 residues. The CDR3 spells CASSRGGLASGDTQYF. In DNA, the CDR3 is TGTGCCAGCAGCCGGGGGGGTCTAGCCTCAGGAGATACGCAGTATTTT. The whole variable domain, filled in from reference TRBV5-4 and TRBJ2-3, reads ETGVTQSPTHLIKTRGQQVTLRCSSQSGHNTVSWYQQALGQGPQFIFQYYREEENGRGNFPPRFSGLQFPNYSSELNVNALELDDSALYLCASSRGGLASGDTQYFGPGTRLTVL.

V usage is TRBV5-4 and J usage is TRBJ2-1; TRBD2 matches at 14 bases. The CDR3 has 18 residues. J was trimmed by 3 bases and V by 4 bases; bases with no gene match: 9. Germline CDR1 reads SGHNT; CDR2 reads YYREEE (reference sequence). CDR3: CASSTKTGTSGSYNEQFF. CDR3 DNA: TGTGCCAGCAGCACAAAAACCGGGACTAGCGGGAGCTACAATGAGCAGTTCTTC.

The CDR3 DNA reads as TGCGCCAGCAGCTTGGAAGGCAATGAGCAGTTCTTC. It specifies CASSLEGNEQFF. This sequence joins TRBV5-1 and TRBJ2-1, with unresolved D. The CDR3 is 12 residues long. V shed 0 bases and J shed 6 bases, with 4 bases lying between them. CDR1 is SGHRS and CDR2 is YFSETQ in the germline V gene.

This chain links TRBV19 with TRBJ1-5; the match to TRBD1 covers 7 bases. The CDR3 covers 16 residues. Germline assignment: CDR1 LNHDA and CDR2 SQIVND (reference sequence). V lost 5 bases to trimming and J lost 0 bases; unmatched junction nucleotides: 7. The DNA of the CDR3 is TGTGCCAGTAGTGCCCGACAGGGTACTAGCAATCAGCCCCAGCATTTT. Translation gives CASSARQGTSNQPQHF.

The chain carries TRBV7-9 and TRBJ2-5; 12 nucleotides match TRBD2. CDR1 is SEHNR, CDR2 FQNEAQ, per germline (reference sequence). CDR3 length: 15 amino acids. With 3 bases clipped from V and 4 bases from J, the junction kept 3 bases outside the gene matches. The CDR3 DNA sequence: TGTGCCAGCAGCTTGCCGGGACTAGCGGGAGAGACCCAGTACTTC. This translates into CASSLPGLAGETQYF. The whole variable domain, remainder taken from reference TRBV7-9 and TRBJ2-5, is DTGVSQNPRHKITKRGQNVTFRCDPISEHNRLYWYRQTLGQGPEFLTYFQNEAQLEKSRLLSDRFSAERPKGSFSTLEIQRTEQGDSAMYLCASSLPGLAGETQYFGPGTRLLVL.

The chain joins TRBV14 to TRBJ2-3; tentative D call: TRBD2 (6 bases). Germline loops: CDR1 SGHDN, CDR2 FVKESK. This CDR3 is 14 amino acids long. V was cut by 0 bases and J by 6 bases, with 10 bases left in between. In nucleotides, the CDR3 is TGTGCCAGCAGCCAAGAGGCCGCGGGGGATACGCAGTATTTT. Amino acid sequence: CASSQEAAGDTQYF.

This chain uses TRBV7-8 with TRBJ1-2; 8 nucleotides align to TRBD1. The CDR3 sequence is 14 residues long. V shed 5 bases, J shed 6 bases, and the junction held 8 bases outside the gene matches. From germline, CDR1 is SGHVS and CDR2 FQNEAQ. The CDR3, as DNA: TGTGCCAGCAGCAAGTTAGGGACAGGAGATGGCTACACCTTC. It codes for CASSKLGTGDGYTF. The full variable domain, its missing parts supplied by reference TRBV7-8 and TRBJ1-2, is GAGVSQSPRYKVAKRGQDVALRCDPISGHVSLFWYQQALGQGPEFLTYFQNEAQLDKSGLPSDRFFAERPEGSVSTLKIQRTQQEDSAVYLCASSKLGTGDGYTFGSGTRLTVV.

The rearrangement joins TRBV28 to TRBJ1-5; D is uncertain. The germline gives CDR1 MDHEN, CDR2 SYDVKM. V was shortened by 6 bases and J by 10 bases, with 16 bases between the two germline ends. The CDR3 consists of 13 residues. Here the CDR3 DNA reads TGTGCCAGCAGCCCTCGCCTTCAGTTACCCCAGCATTTT. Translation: CASSPRLQLPQHF.